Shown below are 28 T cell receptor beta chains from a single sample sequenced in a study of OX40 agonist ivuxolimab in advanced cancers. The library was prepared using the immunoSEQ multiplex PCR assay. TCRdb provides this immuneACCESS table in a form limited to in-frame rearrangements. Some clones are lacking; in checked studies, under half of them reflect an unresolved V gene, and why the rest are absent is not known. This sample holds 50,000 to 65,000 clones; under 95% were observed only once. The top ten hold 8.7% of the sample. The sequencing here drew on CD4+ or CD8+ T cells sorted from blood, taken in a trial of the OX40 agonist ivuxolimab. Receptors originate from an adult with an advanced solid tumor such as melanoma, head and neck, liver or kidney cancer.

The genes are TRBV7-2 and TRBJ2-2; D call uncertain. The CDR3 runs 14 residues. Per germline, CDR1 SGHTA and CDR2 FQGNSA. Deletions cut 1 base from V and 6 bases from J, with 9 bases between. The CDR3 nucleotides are TGTGCCAGCAGCTTAGTAGGACCGGCCGGGGAGCTGTTTTTT. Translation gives CASSLVGPAGELFF. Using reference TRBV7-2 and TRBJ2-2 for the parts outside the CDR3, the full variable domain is GAGVSQSPSNKVTEKGKDVELRCDPISGHTALYWYRQSLGQGLEFLIYFQGNSAPDKSGLPSDRFSAERTGGSVSTLTIQRTQQEDSAVYLCASSLVGPAGELFFGEGSRLTVL.

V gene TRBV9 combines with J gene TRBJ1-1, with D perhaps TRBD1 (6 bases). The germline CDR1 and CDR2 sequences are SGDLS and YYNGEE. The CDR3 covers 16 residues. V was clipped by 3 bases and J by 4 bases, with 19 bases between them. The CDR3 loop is CASSAETQGPGTEAFF. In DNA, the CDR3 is TGTGCCAGCAGCGCCGAGACACAGGGTCCGGGCACTGAAGCTTTCTTT.

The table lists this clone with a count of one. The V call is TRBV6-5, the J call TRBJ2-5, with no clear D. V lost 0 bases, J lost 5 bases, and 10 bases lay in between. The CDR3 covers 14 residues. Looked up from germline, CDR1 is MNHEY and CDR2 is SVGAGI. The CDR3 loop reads CASSYSQVWETQYF. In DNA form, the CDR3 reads TGTGCCAGCAGTTACTCGCAAGTGTGGGAGACCCAGTACTTC.

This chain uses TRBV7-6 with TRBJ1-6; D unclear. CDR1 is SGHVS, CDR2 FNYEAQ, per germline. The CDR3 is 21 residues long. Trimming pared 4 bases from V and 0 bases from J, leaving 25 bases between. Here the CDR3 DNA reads TGTGCCAGCAGCTCTCACCCGCCTAGTCTGACGGCGAGCTCCTATAATTCACCCCTCCACTTT. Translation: CASSSHPPSLTASSYNSPLHF.

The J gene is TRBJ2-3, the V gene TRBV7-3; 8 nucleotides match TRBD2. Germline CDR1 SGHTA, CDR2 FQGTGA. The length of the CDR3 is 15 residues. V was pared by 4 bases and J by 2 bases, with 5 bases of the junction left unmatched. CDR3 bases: TGTGCCAGCAGCTCTGGACTAGCAGTCACAGATACGCAGTATTTT. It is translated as CASSSGLAVTDTQYF.

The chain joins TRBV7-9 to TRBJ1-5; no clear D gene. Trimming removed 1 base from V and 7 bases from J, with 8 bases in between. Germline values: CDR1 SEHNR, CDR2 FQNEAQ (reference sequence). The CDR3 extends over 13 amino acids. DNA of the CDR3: TGTGCCAGCAGCTTAGGTCTTAGACAGCCCCAGCATTTT. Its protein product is CASSLGLRQPQHF.

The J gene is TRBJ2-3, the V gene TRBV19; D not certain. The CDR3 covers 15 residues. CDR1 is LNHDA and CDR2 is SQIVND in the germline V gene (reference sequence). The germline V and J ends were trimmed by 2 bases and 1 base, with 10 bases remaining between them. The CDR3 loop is CASSILPSGTDTQYF. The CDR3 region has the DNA TGTGCCAGTAGTATATTGCCCTCAGGCACAGATACGCAGTATTTT.

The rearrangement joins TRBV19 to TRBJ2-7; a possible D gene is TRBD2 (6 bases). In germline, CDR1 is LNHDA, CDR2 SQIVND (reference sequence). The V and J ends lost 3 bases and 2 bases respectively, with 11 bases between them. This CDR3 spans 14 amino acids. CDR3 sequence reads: CASSIAGMPYEQYF. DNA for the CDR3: TGTGCCAGTAGTATTGCGGGGATGCCCTACGAGCAGTACTTC.

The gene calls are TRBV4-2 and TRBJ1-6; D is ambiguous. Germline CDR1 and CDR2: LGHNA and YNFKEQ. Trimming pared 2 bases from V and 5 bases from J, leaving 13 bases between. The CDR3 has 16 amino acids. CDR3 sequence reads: CASSQSVAGDNSPLHF. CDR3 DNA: TGTGCCAGCAGCCAAAGCGTCGCCGGGGATAATTCACCCCTCCACTTT.

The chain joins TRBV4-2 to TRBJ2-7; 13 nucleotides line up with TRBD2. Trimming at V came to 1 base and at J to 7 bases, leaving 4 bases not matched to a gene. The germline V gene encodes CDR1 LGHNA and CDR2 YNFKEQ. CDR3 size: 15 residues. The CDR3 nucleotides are TGTGCCAGCAGCCAAGGACTAGCGGGAGGTGGGGAGCAGTACTTC. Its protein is CASSQGLAGGGEQYF.

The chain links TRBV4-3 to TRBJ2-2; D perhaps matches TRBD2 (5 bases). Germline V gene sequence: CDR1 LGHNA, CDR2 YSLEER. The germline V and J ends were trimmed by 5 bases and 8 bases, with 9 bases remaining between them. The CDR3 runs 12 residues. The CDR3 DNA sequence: TGCGCCAGCAGCTATATAGCGGGGGAGCTGTTTTTT. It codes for CASSYIAGELFF.

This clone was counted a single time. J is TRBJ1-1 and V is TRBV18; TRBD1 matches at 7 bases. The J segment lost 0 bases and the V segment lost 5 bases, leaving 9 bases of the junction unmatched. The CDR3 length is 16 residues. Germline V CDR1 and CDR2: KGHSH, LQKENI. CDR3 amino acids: CASSTSGGVMNTEAFF. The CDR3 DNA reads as TGTGCCAGCTCAACCTCAGGGGGAGTCATGAACACTGAAGCTTTCTTT.

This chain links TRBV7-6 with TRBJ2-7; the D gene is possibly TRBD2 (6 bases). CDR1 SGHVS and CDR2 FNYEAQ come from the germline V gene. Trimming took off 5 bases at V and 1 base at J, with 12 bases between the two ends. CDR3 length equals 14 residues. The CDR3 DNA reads TGTGCCAGCAGCCTCATGGGACTGTCCTACGAGCAGTACTTC. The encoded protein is CASSLMGLSYEQYF.

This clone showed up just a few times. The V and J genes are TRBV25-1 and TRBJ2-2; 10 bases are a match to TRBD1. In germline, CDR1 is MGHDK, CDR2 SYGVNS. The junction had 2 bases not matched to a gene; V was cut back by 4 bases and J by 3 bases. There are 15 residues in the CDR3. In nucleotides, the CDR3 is TGTGCCAGCAGTGGGGGGACAGGGGACACCGGGGAGCTGTTTTTT. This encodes CASSGGTGDTGELFF.

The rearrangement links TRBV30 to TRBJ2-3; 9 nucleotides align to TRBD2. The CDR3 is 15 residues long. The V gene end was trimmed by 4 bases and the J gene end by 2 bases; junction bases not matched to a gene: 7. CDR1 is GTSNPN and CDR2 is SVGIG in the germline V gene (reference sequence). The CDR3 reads CAWTSGGGATDTQYF. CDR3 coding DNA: TGTGCCTGGACCTCTGGCGGGGGGGCCACAGATACGCAGTATTTT. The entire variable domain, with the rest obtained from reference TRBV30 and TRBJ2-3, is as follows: SQTIHQWPATLVQPVGSPLSLECTVEGTSNPNLYWYRQAAGRGLQLLFYSVGIGQISSEVPQNLSASRPQDRQFILSSKKLLLSDSGFYLCAWTSGGGATDTQYFGPGTRLTVL.

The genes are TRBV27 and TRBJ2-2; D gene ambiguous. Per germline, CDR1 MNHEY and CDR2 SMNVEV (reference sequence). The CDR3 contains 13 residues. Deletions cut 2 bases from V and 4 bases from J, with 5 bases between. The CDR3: CASSLISTGELFF. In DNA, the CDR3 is TGTGCCAGCAGTTTAATTAGCACCGGGGAGCTGTTTTTT.

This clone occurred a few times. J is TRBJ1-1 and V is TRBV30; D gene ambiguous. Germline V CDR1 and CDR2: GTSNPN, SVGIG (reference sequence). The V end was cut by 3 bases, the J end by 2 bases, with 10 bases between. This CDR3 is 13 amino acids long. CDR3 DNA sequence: TGTGCCTGGAGCGCCTGGGAAAACACTGAAGCTTTCTTT. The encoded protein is CAWSAWENTEAFF.

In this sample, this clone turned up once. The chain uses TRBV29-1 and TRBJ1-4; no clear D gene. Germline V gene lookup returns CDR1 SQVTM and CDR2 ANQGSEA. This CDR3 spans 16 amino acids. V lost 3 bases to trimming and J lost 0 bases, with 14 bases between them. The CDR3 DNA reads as TGCAGCGTTGAGCACATGGATCTCGCAACTAATGAAAAACTGTTTTTT. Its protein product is CSVEHMDLATNEKLFF.

The CDR3 spells CASSQLGQGADGNYGYTF. The CDR3 region has the DNA TGCGCCAGCAGCCAACTCGGACAGGGGGCAGACGGTAACTATGGCTACACCTTC. This sequence joins TRBV4-3 and TRBJ1-2; the match to TRBD1 covers 11 bases. This CDR3 has 18 residues. V shed 2 bases and J 1 base; nucleotides not matched to a gene: 9. Looked up from germline, CDR1 is LGHNA and CDR2 is YSLEER.

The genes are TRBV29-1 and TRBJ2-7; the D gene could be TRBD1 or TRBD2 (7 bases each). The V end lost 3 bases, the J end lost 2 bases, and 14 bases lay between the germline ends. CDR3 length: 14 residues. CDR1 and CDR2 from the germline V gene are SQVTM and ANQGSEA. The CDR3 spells CSVEGRGGTYEQYF. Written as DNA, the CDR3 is TGCAGCGTTGAGGGCAGGGGGGGCACCTACGAGCAGTACTTC.

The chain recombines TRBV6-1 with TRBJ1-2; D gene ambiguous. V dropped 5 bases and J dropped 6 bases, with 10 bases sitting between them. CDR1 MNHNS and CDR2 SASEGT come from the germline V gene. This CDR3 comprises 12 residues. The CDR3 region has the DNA TGTGCCAGCAGTCCAGGCAGAGATGGCTACACCTTC. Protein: CASSPGRDGYTF.

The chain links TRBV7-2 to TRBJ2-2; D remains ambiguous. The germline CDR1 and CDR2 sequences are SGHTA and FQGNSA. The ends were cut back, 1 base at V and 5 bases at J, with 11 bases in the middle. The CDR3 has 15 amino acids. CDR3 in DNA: TGTGCCAGCAGCTTAGGGTCCGTCGGGACCGGGGAGCTGTTTTTT. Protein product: CASSLGSVGTGELFF.

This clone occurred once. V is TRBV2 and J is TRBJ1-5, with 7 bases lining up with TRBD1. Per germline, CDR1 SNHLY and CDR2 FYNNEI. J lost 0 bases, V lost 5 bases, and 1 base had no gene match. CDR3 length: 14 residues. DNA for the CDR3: TGTGCCAGCAGTTACAGGGGTAGCAATCAGCCCCAGCATTTT. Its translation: CASSYRGSNQPQHF.

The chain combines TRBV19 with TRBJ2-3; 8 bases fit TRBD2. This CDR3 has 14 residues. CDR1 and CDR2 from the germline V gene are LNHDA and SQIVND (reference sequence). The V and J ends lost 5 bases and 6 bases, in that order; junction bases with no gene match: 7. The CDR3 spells CASSPHSGSDTQYF. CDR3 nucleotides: TGTGCCAGTAGTCCCCACAGCGGGAGTGATACGCAGTATTTT.

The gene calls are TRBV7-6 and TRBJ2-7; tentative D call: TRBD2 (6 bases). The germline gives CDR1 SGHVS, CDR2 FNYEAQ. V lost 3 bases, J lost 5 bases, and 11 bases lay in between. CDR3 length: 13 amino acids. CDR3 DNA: TGTGCCAGCAGCTTTGGAGGGAACAACGAGCAGTACTTC. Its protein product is CASSFGGNNEQYF.

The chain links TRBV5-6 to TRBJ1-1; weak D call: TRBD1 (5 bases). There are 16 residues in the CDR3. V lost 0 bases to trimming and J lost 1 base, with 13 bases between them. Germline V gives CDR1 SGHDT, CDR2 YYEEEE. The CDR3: CASSLVLSTGNTEAFF. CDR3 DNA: TGTGCCAGCAGCTTGGTCCTTTCAACAGGGAACACTGAAGCTTTCTTT.

DNA of the CDR3: TGTGCCAGCACCCATCTCGGCAGGGTACGATCACCCCTCCACTTT. Protein: CASTHLGRVRSPLHF. This chain joins TRBV27 and TRBJ1-6; D is perhaps TRBD1 (5 bases). CDR1 and CDR2 (germline): MNHEY, SMNVEV (reference sequence). The CDR3 spans 15 residues. Trimming shortened V by 7 bases and J by 10 bases, and 20 bases separated the two germline ends.

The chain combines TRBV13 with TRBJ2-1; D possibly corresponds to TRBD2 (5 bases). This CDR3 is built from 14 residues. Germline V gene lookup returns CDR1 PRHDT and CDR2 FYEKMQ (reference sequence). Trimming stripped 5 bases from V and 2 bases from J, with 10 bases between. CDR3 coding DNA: TGTGCCAGCAGCCCCTCGGGGACCTACAATGAGCAGTTCTTC. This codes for CASSPSGTYNEQFF.